One and the same sample provided the 21 T cell receptor beta chains below, sequenced in a study of shared clonotypes between healthy human individuals. This table comes from immunoSEQ multiplex PCR, and its TCRdb copy is limited to in-frame clones, with some not included. The data hold hundreds of thousands of clones, with approximately 96% observed a single time. Naive CD8 populations comprised CD45RO-negative cells positively selected for CCR7, excluding terminally differentiated effector memory CD45RA+ cells. Sequenced input: naive CD8+ T cells sorted from blood. Receptor source: a woman in her twenties or thirties in good health.

The gene calls are TRBV28 and TRBJ2-5; TRBD2 agrees at 8 bases. Germline values: CDR1 MDHEN, CDR2 SYDVKM. Trimming took 4 bases from V and 5 from J; bases not matched to a gene: 15. The CDR3 consists of 17 residues. The DNA for the CDR3 is TGTGCCAGCAGTTCAGGCGGGAGGTTACCGTCTGGTGAGACCCAGTACTTC. This sequence encodes CASSSGGRLPSGETQYF.

J is TRBJ2-5 and V is TRBV19; 8 bases line up with TRBD1. The tail of the sequence fits TRBJ2-7 better, so the J call may be wrong. The germline V gene has CDR1 LNHDA and CDR2 SQIVND (reference sequence). The CDR3 spans 15 residues. The CDR3 here is CASSDRQGTPYEQYF. CDR3 nucleotides: TGTGCCAGTAGTGATCGACAGGGGACCCCCTACGAGCAGTACTTC.

V and J are TRBV29-1 and TRBJ2-7, with 11 positions matching TRBD1. CDR1 and CDR2 from the germline V gene are SQVTM and ANQGSEA. Trimming at V came to 3 bases and at J to 5 bases, leaving 9 bases not matched to a gene. The CDR3 contains 15 residues. For the CDR3, the DNA is TGCAGCGTTGATGGGGGACAGGGGGATCGGGACGAGCAGTACTTC. Translating it yields CSVDGGQGDRDEQYF.

The CDR3 sequence: CASSQVTTVYGYTF. The CDR3 bases are TGCGCCAGCAGCCAAGTTACAACCGTCTATGGCTACACCTTC. This chain joins TRBV4-1 and TRBJ1-2; D is unclear. In germline, CDR1 is MGHRA, CDR2 YSYEKL. The CDR3 runs to 14 residues. The ends were cut back, 1 base at V and 4 bases at J, with 10 bases in the middle.

In this sample, this clone turned up once. The CDR3 bases are TGTGCCAGCGGTTGGGGTAATTCACCCCTCCACTTT. As protein: CASGWGNSPLHF. The rearrangement uses TRBV25-1 and TRBJ1-6; D ambiguous. The V end was cut by 8 bases, the J end by 6 bases, with 8 bases between. CDR1 and CDR2 (germline): MGHDK, SYGVNS. The CDR3 spans 12 residues.

V gene TRBV27 combines with J gene TRBJ2-7; no clear D gene. Germline V gives CDR1 MNHEY, CDR2 SMNVEV (reference sequence). CDR3 length: 13 residues. V dropped 2 bases and J dropped 6 bases, with 11 bases sitting between them. The CDR3 protein is CASSLVLASEQYF. The CDR3 DNA follows: TGTGCCAGCAGTTTAGTTCTCGCCTCCGAGCAGTACTTC.

The chain couples TRBV4-1 to TRBJ2-7; D tentatively reads TRBD1 or TRBD2 (5 bases each). Per the germline V gene, CDR1 is MGHRA and CDR2 is YSYEKL. The CDR3 is 14 residues long. V lost 4 bases to trimming and J lost 1 base, with 11 bases between them. The CDR3 DNA reads as TGCGCCAGCAGCCCCTCGGGGCTATCCTACGAGCAGTACTTC. It is translated as CASSPSGLSYEQYF.

The genes are TRBV27 and TRBJ1-2; 7 bases are shared with TRBD1. With V trimmed by 4 bases and J by 3 bases, 5 bases remained unmatched. Germline V gene lookup returns CDR1 MNHEY and CDR2 SMNVEV (reference sequence). This CDR3 comprises 14 residues. The CDR3 DNA is TGTGCCAGCAGTTCACAGGGGAAGGACTATGGCTACACCTTC. Residues: CASSSQGKDYGYTF.

The chain employs TRBV14 and TRBJ1-2; no clear D. Trimming shortened V by 5 bases and J by 0 bases, and 7 bases separated the two germline ends. CDR3 length equals 13 residues. Per germline, CDR1 SGHDN and CDR2 FVKESK. DNA for the CDR3: TGTGCCAGCAGCGGCCAGGCTAACTATGGCTACACCTTC. Its protein is CASSGQANYGYTF. Supplemented by reference TRBV14 and TRBJ1-2, the full variable domain reads EAGVTQFPSHSVIEKGQTVTLRCDPISGHDNLYWYRRVMGKEIKFLLHFVKESKQDESGMPNNRFLAERTGGTYSTLKVQPAELEDSGVYFCASSGQANYGYTFGSGTRLTVV.

This chain uses TRBV4-2 with TRBJ2-7; D is perhaps TRBD2 (5 bases). The CDR3 contains 16 residues. Germline assignment: CDR1 LGHNA and CDR2 YNFKEQ. Trimming stripped 0 bases from V and 2 bases from J, with 14 bases between. The CDR3 DNA sequence: TGTGCCAGCAGCCAAGATAACGGGGAATCAGCCTACGAGCAGTACTTC. This translates into CASSQDNGESAYEQYF.

This clone came up once. This rearrangement joins TRBV6-5 to TRBJ2-3; 11 bases are shared with TRBD2. V gave up 2 bases and J gave up 3 bases; unmatched junction bases: 4. Germline CDR1 and CDR2: MNHEY and SVGAGI. The CDR3 covers 16 residues. The CDR3 DNA reads TGTGCCAGCAGTTACGCACTAGCGGGAGCTACAGATACGCAGTATTTT. Its translation: CASSYALAGATDTQYF.

The rearrangement joins TRBV11-2 to TRBJ2-5; TRBD2 matches 8 bases. The DNA end favors TRBJ2-7, so the J call may be wrong. The CDR3 runs to 13 residues. Germline V lookup: CDR1 SGHAT, CDR2 FQNNGV. CDR3 protein: CASSRGGTGEQYF. Here the CDR3 DNA reads TGTGCCAGCAGCCGGGGGGGCACCGGCGAGCAGTACTTC.

This clone was seen only once. The chain is built from TRBV10-3 and TRBJ2-5; D is unclear. CDR3 size: 11 residues. Germline loops: CDR1 ENHRY, CDR2 SYGVKD. V dropped 8 bases and J dropped 4 bases, with 8 bases sitting between them. CDR3 loop: CAIRGPETQYF. In DNA form, the CDR3 reads TGTGCCATCCGTGGGCCAGAGACCCAGTACTTC.

The chain combines TRBV19 with TRBJ1-2; tentative D call: TRBD1 (6 bases). V lost 3 bases to trimming and J lost 4 bases, with 12 bases between them. The germline V gene has CDR1 LNHDA and CDR2 SQIVND (reference sequence). The CDR3 is made up of 14 amino acids. The DNA for the CDR3 is TGTGCCAGTAGTATTACAGGGACGGGCTATGGCTACACCTTC. As protein: CASSITGTGYGYTF.

The chain joins TRBV5-6 to TRBJ1-2; D is undetermined. Germline CDR1 is SGHDT and CDR2 is YYEEEE. The V end was cut by 4 bases, the J end by 5 bases, with 12 bases between. This CDR3 has 13 amino acids. The CDR3 reads CASSLTELYGYTF. The DNA of the CDR3 is TGTGCCAGCAGCCTGACTGAGTTGTATGGCTACACCTTC.

The chain employs TRBV30 and TRBJ2-7; weak D call: TRBD1 (6 bases). V was pared by 7 bases and J by 7 bases, with 14 bases between. The CDR3 runs 11 residues. Germline CDR1 GTSNPN, CDR2 SVGIG (reference sequence). Written as DNA, the CDR3 is TGTGCCTCAAAAGGGGGAGATGAGCAGTACTTC. It specifies CASKGGDEQYF.

The CDR3 DNA follows: TGCGCCAGCAGCCCCTTTGGGGGCGATAAGGGGTCACCCCTCCACTTT. Residues: CASSPFGGDKGSPLHF. This chain uses TRBV4-1 with TRBJ1-6, with D possibly being TRBD1 (6 bases). The length of the CDR3 is 16 residues. Trimming pared 4 bases from V and 10 bases from J, leaving 20 bases between. Germline CDR1 and CDR2: MGHRA and YSYEKL.

The chain uses TRBV30 and TRBJ1-3; D is uncertain. V was clipped by 5 bases and J by 4 bases, with 12 bases between them. CDR3 length: 13 residues. From germline, CDR1 is GTSNPN and CDR2 SVGIG (reference sequence). The CDR3 DNA reads as TGTGCCTGGGACGGCTCCTTCGGAAACACCATATATTTT. Its protein product is CAWDGSFGNTIYF.

The V and J genes are TRBV6-6 and TRBJ2-7; D is possibly TRBD1 (5 bases). The V and J ends lost 0 bases and 5 bases respectively, with 8 bases between them. Germline V gives CDR1 MNHNY, CDR2 SVGAGI (reference sequence). There are 13 residues in the CDR3. The CDR3 DNA sequence: TGTGCCAGCAGTTACTCATCGACAGACGAGCAGTACTTC. This gives the protein CASSYSSTDEQYF.

The genes are TRBV2 and TRBJ1-1; D is undetermined. Germline assignment: CDR1 SNHLY and CDR2 FYNNEI. This CDR3 has 17 residues. The V end was cut by 3 bases, the J end by 0 bases, with 17 bases between. Here the CDR3 DNA reads TGTGCCAGCAGTGAGGGCCAGGTCCCACTTATGAACACTGAAGCTTTCTTT. This translates into CASSEGQVPLMNTEAFF.

The chain links TRBV6-5 to TRBJ1-1, with 7 bases that match TRBD1. The V and J ends lost 9 bases and 1 base, in that order; junction bases with no gene match: 5. The germline CDR1 and CDR2 sequences are MNHEY and SVGAGI. The CDR3 runs to 13 residues. CDR3 sequence (DNA): TGTGCCAGTAGCAGGGGGGGGAACACTGAAGCTTTCTTT. Its protein product is CASSRGGNTEAFF.